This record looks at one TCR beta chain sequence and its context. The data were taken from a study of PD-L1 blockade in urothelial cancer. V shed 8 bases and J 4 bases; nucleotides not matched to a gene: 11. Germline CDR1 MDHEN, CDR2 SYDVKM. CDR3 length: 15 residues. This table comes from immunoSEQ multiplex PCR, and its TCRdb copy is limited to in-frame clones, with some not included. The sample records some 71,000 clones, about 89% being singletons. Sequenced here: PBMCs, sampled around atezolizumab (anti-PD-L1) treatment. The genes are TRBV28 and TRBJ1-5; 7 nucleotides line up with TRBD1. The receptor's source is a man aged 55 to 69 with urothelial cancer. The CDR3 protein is CASGGGGSGNQPQHF. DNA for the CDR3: TGTGCCAGCGGAGGGGGCGGATCGGGGAATCAGCCCCAGCATTTT.